The next 14 T cell receptor beta chains were all read from a single sample in a study of T cell repertoires in cytomegalovirus infection. Using its own MiXCR run on the reads, TCRdb lists one record per CDR3 protein. Of a few hundred thousand distinct CDR3 sequences in the sample, roughly 42% were seen once. These receptors are not linked to any known antigen. Sequenced material: cultured PBMCs, taken from culture after CMV antigen stimulation. The receptors stem from a human donor in good health (CMV status not recorded). Some clones in this sample may be carry-over from other donors' samples.

V gene TRBV20-1 combines with J gene TRBJ1-6; TRBD1 is a possible D gene (6 bases). The V gene's germline CDR1 is DFQATT and CDR2 SNEGSKA (reference sequence). Trimming pared 1 base from V and 6 bases from J, leaving 16 bases between. This CDR3 spans 16 amino acids. The CDR3: CSARGTGGSGNSPLHF. As DNA, the CDR3 is TGCAGTGCTAGAGGGACGGGGGGCTCGGGTAATTCACCCCTCCACTTT.

A single count supports this clonotype. The chain recombines TRBV30 with TRBJ2-1, with a weak D call TRBD2 (5 bases). V was clipped by 6 bases and J by 10 bases, with 22 bases between them. The germline V gene encodes CDR1 GTSNPN and CDR2 SVGIG (reference sequence). The CDR3 covers 14 residues. CDR3 in amino acids: CACERRNRFSEQFF. The DNA of the CDR3 is TGTGCCTGCGAGCGGCGGAACCGGTTTTCGGAGCAGTTCTTC.

The chain links TRBV18 to TRBJ2-5, with D perhaps given as TRBD1 or TRBD2 (5 bases each). Germline V lookup: CDR1 KGHSH, CDR2 LQKENI. The CDR3 runs 15 residues. Between the trimmed V and J ends, which lost 0 bases and 5 bases, there was a span of 13 bases. The DNA for the CDR3 is TGTGCCAGCTCACCACCTGGGGCTGGCGGGGAGACCCAGTACTTC. Its protein product is CASSPPGAGGETQYF.

This clonotype was detected once. V and J are TRBV7-9 and TRBJ2-7; 9 positions match TRBD1. The CDR3 runs to 16 residues. Germline CDR1 and CDR2: SEHNR and FQNEAQ (reference sequence). V shed 5 bases and J 6 bases; nucleotides not matched to a gene: 14. DNA of the CDR3: TGTGCCAGCAGCCATCTCGATCCGGGACAGGGAGCCGAGCAGTACTTC. This translates into CASSHLDPGQGAEQYF.

The rearrangement joins TRBV10-3 to TRBJ2-3; 8 positions match TRBD2. The CDR3 spans 14 residues. Germline V gene sequence: CDR1 ENHRY, CDR2 SYGVKD. V dropped 7 bases and J dropped 1; count of bases not matched to a gene: 4. CDR3 in amino acids: CAITKAGGTDTQYF. DNA of the CDR3: TGTGCCATCACTAAAGCGGGGGGCACAGATACGCAGTATTTT.

This chain uses TRBV7-2 with TRBJ1-5; D is possibly TRBD1 (5 bases). In germline, CDR1 is SGHTA, CDR2 FQGNSA. The length of the CDR3 is 15 residues. V was trimmed by 0 bases and J by 6 bases, leaving 12 bases between them. This CDR3 reads CASSLAGGLSQPQHF. Here the CDR3 DNA reads TGTGCCAGCAGCTTAGCCGGGGGTTTAAGTCAGCCCCAGCATTTT. Variable domain in full (rest from reference TRBV7-2 and TRBJ1-5): GAGVSQSPSNKVTEKGKDVELRCDPISGHTALYWYRQSLGQGLEFLIYFQGNSAPDKSGLPSDRFSAERTGGSVSTLTIQRTQQEDSAVYLCASSLAGGLSQPQHFGDGTRLSIL.

This sequence joins TRBV7-2 and TRBJ2-7; D is uncertain. The CDR3 spans 14 residues. Germline V gene data show CDR1 as SGHTA and CDR2 as FQGNSA. The V end was cut by 0 bases, the J end by 2 bases, with 8 bases between. The CDR3 DNA reads as TGTGCCAGCAGCTTAGCTTTTGCACCCTACGAGCAGTACTTC. Its translation: CASSLAFAPYEQYF.

This chain links TRBV7-6 with TRBJ1-6; tentatively, D is TRBD1 (5 bases). Germline CDR1 and CDR2: SGHVS and FNYEAQ. V lost 3 bases, J lost 6 bases, and 12 bases lay in between. The CDR3 loop spans 15 amino acids. CDR3 in amino acids: CASSLGRAVNSPLHF. CDR3 coding DNA: TGTGCCAGCAGCTTGGGCAGGGCCGTTAATTCACCCCTCCACTTT. The full variable domain, in which reference TRBV7-6 and TRBJ1-6 provide the parts outside the CDR3, is GAGVSQSPRYKVTKRGQDVALRCDPISGHVSLYWYRQALGQGPEFLTYFNYEAQQDKSGLPNDRFSAERPEGSISTLTIQRTEQRDSAMYRCASSLGRAVNSPLHFGNGTRLTVT.

In this sample, this clonotype turned up a few times. The V gene is TRBV7-8, the J gene TRBJ2-7; D is perhaps TRBD1 or TRBD2 (6 bases each). The germline V and J ends were trimmed by 1 base and 2 bases, with 15 bases remaining between them. Germline-derived CDR1 and CDR2 are SGHVS and FQNEAQ. The CDR3 length is 16 residues. CDR3 DNA: TGTGCCAGCAGCTTAGTTGTAAGGGGGGCGCCCTACGAGCAGTACTTC. Residues: CASSLVVRGAPYEQYF.

V and J are TRBV10-2 and TRBJ1-1, with D perhaps TRBD1 (5 bases). With 6 bases removed from V and 0 bases from J, the gap between germline ends came to 14 bases. The CDR3 consists of 15 residues. CDR1 and CDR2 (germline): WSHSY, SAAADI. The CDR3 is CASSPRTYLNTEAFF. DNA for the CDR3: TGCGCCAGCAGCCCGCGGACATACTTGAACACTGAAGCTTTCTTT.

This clonotype has only a few counts. The chain couples TRBV7-2 to TRBJ2-1; weak D call: TRBD1 (5 bases). Germline V gives CDR1 SGHTA, CDR2 FQGNSA. The CDR3 is 15 amino acids. Trimming left V 5 bases short and J 7 bases short, with 18 bases between. As DNA, the CDR3 is TGTGCCAGCAGCCGTCCAGGGTTTGGTTTGAATGAGCAGTTCTTC. Its protein product is CASSRPGFGLNEQFF.

The rearrangement links TRBV20-1 to TRBJ1-3, with D maybe TRBD1 (5 bases). V lost 3 bases to trimming and J lost 4 bases, with 10 bases between them. The germline gives CDR1 DFQATT, CDR2 SNEGSKA (reference sequence). The CDR3 contains 13 residues. The CDR3 nucleotides are TGCAGTGCTAGCGCGGGGGTGGGAAACACCATATATTTT. Translation: CSASAGVGNTIYF.

This sequence joins TRBV6-2 or TRBV6-3 and TRBJ2-1, with D hard to call. Trimming removed 8 bases from V and 5 bases from J, with 13 bases in between. Germline CDR1 reads MNHEY; CDR2 reads SVGEGT. The CDR3 loop spans 13 amino acids. The CDR3 DNA reads TGTGCCAGCGAGAGAGACGGAGACAATGAGCAGTTCTTC. Its protein product is CASERDGDNEQFF.

The V call is TRBV14, the J call TRBJ2-7, with 9 bases that match TRBD2. The CDR3 contains 16 residues. CDR1 and CDR2 from the germline V gene are SGHDN and FVKESK. V shed 0 bases and J 6 bases; nucleotides not matched to a gene: 9. The CDR3: CASSQDALAGKFEQYF. For the CDR3, the DNA is TGTGCCAGCAGCCAAGATGCGCTAGCGGGAAAGTTCGAGCAGTACTTC.